This T cell receptor (beta chain) derives from a study of neurological immune-mediated disorders (dated by TCRdb to about 2019). Background for the entire study: Among the approximately 35 multiple sclerosis patients, relapsing-remitting MS accounted for approximately 31 and secondary progressive MS accounted for 3. The approximately 110 TCR-beta libraries included longitudinal samples, technical triplicates and paired sorted CD4+ and CD8+ T-cell subsets alongside PBMC samples. The cohort was made up of around 70 subjects, consisting of some 15 HAM/TSP patients, approximately 35 multiple sclerosis patients and 20 healthy controls. The study compared peripheral blood TCR-beta repertoires of HTLV-I-associated myelopathy (HAM/TSP) patients, multiple sclerosis patients and healthy controls using UMI-based sequencing.

From the cysteine up to the phenylalanine, the CDR3 has a length of 15 residues. Just the 45-base CDR3 DNA is kept, in frame starting at base 1. CDR1 DFQATT and CDR2 SNEGSKA were looked up in the germline V gene (reference sequence). Relative to germline, V is missing 2 bases and J is missing 3 bases, with 6 bases of the junction outside any gene match. Study-wide findings and limitations: The highest TCR clonal expansion was observed in HAM/TSP patients, whereas the lowest was observed in MS patients, even when compared with healthy controls. The MS cluster was not associated with any clinical or MRI features, and the authors stated that larger cohorts are needed. In a phylogenetic analysis, the repertoires of 18 out of 34 MS patients fell into a single cluster of related CDR3 sequences, pointing to a possible signature at the repertoire level. No identical CDR3 amino acid sequences were found to be shared among expanded clones across subjects, suggesting that TCR-beta repertoires were private in all groups.

cDNA was synthesized by template-switch 5'RACE using a primer with a 10-nucleotide random unique molecular identifier that tagged each TCR transcript. Every sequencing run yielded over 160 million TCR-beta sequences covering 15-18 subjects. The RNeasy kit was used for extraction of total RNA. The KAPA Real-time Library Amplification kit was used to amplify TCR-beta VDJ regions with primers for the TCR constant region and the 5'RACE anchor. A first PCR added sample indexes and Illumina adaptors, and a second PCR then raised library yield. After purification with Ampure beads, the TCR product of roughly 650 bp was size-selected on a 2% E-gel SizeSelection system. Before pooling, library quality was checked on a Bioanalyzer, concentration was measured with Qubit, and libraries were quantified with the Kapa Library Quantification kit. Libraries were sequenced paired-end 2 x 150 bp on an Illumina HiSeq 2500. To increase sequence diversity, roughly 25-31% phiX was spiked into each library pool. Per the original workflow: Quality-filtered reads were processed with the UMI-based MiGEC pipeline, and over 75% of raw TCR sequences were removed by the MiGEC pipeline during error correction. IMGT germline references were used for aligning VDJ genes, and each clonotype was defined as a unique CDR3 amino acid sequence together with its V-J genes. Clonal expansion, Shannon diversity and CDR3 relatedness were evaluated with VDJtools (CalcPairwiseDistances, ClusterSamples), while phylogenetic trees were built in CLCbio workbench. A clone was classed as expanded if it had 8 or more unique UMIs, a cutoff based on coefficient-of-variation modelling across technical triplicates. TCRdb reworked the public reads: Q25 trimming with fastp, MiXCR clone assembly, productive beta chains retained. CDR3 protein duplicates are merged, each entry listing the most common genes and DNA. The V and J calls come from TCRdb's annotation, not from the publication. This sample gives tens of thousands of distinct CDR3 sequences in total; under 5.5% of them show up just once. The ten most abundant clones make up roughly 2.4% of the sample.

For unsorted PBMC libraries, 2 million PBMCs were used after storage in RNAlater at -80 degrees C until RNA extraction. The multiple sclerosis patients were enrolled in a US clinical protocol that evaluated disease progression with magnetic resonance imaging. Peripheral blood was subjected to Ficoll-Hypaque density gradient centrifugation to isolate PBMCs, which were then cryopreserved in liquid nitrogen. This clonotype was counted ten times or more. The clone's antigen remains unknown. Within one base of it there is no much larger clone, and no base qualities were kept. Material for sequencing was PBMCs. The sequence was collected from a woman in her seventies with multiple sclerosis. The V gene is TRBV20-1 and the J gene is TRBJ1-5, with TRBD1 matching 8 junction bases. The DNA reads as follows: TGCAGTGCTAGACCCGGGACAGGCTTCAATCAGCCCCAGCATTTT. This translates into CSARPGTGFNQPQHF.